One sample yielded the 5 T cell receptor beta chains listed below, sequenced in a study of beta chain features in type 1 diabetes. Sequenced material consisted of expressed TCRB transcripts (all of the isolated RNA was reverse transcribed). The repertoire was sequenced with immunoSEQ multiplex PCR; TCRdb's copy has only in-frame clones and lacks some. This sample has fewer than 550,000 clones; 10% to 12% occur once, and the top ten carry 0.046%. What was sequenced was naive CD4+ T cells from blood. The receptors shown here come from a woman aged 18-35 years in good health.

The chain uses TRBV2 and TRBJ2-5; D perhaps matches TRBD2 (6 bases). With 6 bases removed from V and 5 bases from J, the gap between germline ends came to 13 bases. Germline CDR1 and CDR2: SNHLY and FYNNEI. The CDR3 has 13 residues. DNA of the CDR3: TGTGCCAGCAGGGGGACTTTTCTGGAGACCCAGTACTTC. Translating it yields CASRGTFLETQYF.

This chain connects TRBV2 to TRBJ1-1, with 7 bases fitting TRBD1. This CDR3 spans 14 amino acids. The J segment lost 4 bases and the V segment lost 6 bases, leaving 8 bases of the junction unmatched. Per germline, CDR1 SNHLY and CDR2 FYNNEI. The CDR3 region has the DNA TGTGCCAGCAGAGCAGGGGGTCGCGTCACTGAAGCTTTCTTT. It is translated as CASRAGGRVTEAFF.

J is TRBJ1-5 and V is TRBV4-1; tentative D call: TRBD1 (5 bases). The germline V gene has CDR1 MGHRA and CDR2 YSYEKL. Trimming took 1 base from V and 7 from J, leaving 14 bases between them. This CDR3 contains 15 residues. The CDR3 DNA reads as TGCGCCAGCAGCCAAGTGGGAGGGGTGGGCCAGCCCCAGCATTTT. This encodes CASSQVGGVGQPQHF.

The chain employs TRBV5-6 and TRBJ1-1; no reliable D call. Germline-derived CDR1 and CDR2 are SGHDT and YYEEEE. V was pared by 4 bases and J by 5 bases, with 12 bases between. This CDR3 spans 13 amino acids. The CDR3 bases are TGTGCCAGCAGCGTCTACAGAGGAACTGAAGCTTTCTTT. This codes for CASSVYRGTEAFF.

Only a few counts were recorded for this clone. The V call is TRBV9, the J call TRBJ1-3; perhaps TRBD1 as D (5 bases). Germline assignment: CDR1 SGDLS and CDR2 YYNGEE. V was pared by 0 bases and J by 7 bases, with 8 bases between. The CDR3 contains 13 residues. The CDR3, as DNA: TGTGCCAGCAGCGTAGGCAGGGAGAACACCATATATTTT. This sequence encodes CASSVGRENTIYF. Full variable domain (rest looked up from reference TRBV9 and TRBJ1-3): DSGVTQTPKHLITATGQRVTLRCSPRSGDLSVYWYQQSLDQGLQFLIQYYNGEERAKGNILERFSAQQFPDLHSELNLSSLELGDSALYFCASSVGRENTIYFGEGSWLTVV.